Listed below are T cell receptor beta chains from one sample, sequenced in a study of beta chain features in type 1 diabetes. The protocol was immunoSEQ multiplex PCR, while the TCRdb copy is restricted to in-frame clones and leaves out a portion. Of 300,000 to 450,000 clones detected, roughly 12% appear once; the ten largest clones hold about 0.017%. The sample consisted of naive CD4+ T cells from blood. The receptors were sampled from a man aged 18 to 29 in good health. Both conserved end residues are part of each CDR3. The D gene is left open where the match is weak. Rows give clone size only sometimes, using once, few, many, or a class for an expanded clone.

V: TRBV7-2; D: .; length: 14; J: TRBJ1-4; size: few; CDR3: CASSLRQANEKLFF; DNA: TGTGCCAGCAGTTTACGACAGGCTAATGAAAAACTGTTTTTT
V: TRBV19; D: .; length: 14; J: TRBJ1-1; size: .; CDR3: CASSITGWSTEAFF; DNA: TGTGCCAGTAGTATTACAGGTTGGAGCACTGAAGCTTTCTTT
V: TRBV18; D: .; length: 14; J: TRBJ1-5; size: .; CDR3: CASSPPGGNQPQHF; DNA: TGTGCCAGCTCACCACCGGGAGGCAATCAGCCCCAGCATTTT
V: TRBV7-3; D: .; length: 15; J: TRBJ2-1; size: few; CDR3: CASSLLRSSYNEQFF; DNA: TGTGCCAGCAGCTTACTCCGGAGCTCCTACAATGAGCAGTTCTTC
V: TRBV19; D: .; length: 14; J: TRBJ2-7; size: few; CDR3: CASSIAQGRYEQYF; DNA: TGTGCCAGTAGTATCGCACAGGGTCGGTACGAGCAGTACTTC
V: TRBV5-4; D: .; length: 15; J: TRBJ2-3; size: .; CDR3: CASSLKGRRADTQYF; DNA: TGTGCCAGCAGCTTGAAAGGGAGACGGGCAGATACGCAGTATTTT
V: TRBV11-3; D: TRBD1; length: 17; J: TRBJ2-3; size: few; CDR3: CASSPTGPTSPTDTQYF; DNA: TGTGCCAGCAGCCCGACAGGGCCTACCTCCCCCACAGATACGCAGTATTTT
V: TRBV5-4; D: TRBD2; length: 16; J: TRBJ2-5; size: .; CDR3: CASSLGLAGAGETQYF; DNA: TGTGCCAGCAGCTTGGGACTAGCGGGAGCTGGTGAGACCCAGTACTTC
V: TRBV5-1; D: TRBD1; length: 17; J: TRBJ2-3; size: few; CDR3: CASSTGQGAYGKDTQYF; DNA: TGCGCCAGCAGCACCGGACAGGGGGCGTATGGCAAAGATACGCAGTATTTT
V: TRBV2; D: TRBD1; length: 14; J: TRBJ2-1; size: few; CDR3: CASRPGGSYNEQFF; DNA: TGTGCCAGCAGGCCAGGGGGCTCCTACAATGAGCAGTTCTTC
V: TRBV15; D: .; length: 16; J: TRBJ2-2; size: once; CDR3: CATSSLRRSNTGELFF; DNA: TGTGCCACCAGCTCCCTCAGGCGATCGAACACCGGGGAGCTGTTTTTT
V: TRBV28; D: TRBD1; length: 14; J: TRBJ1-5; size: .; CDR3: CASSDRGINQPQHF; DNA: TGTGCCAGCAGTGACAGGGGGATAAATCAGCCCCAGCATTTT
V: TRBV5-1; D: TRBD1; length: 15; J: TRBJ1-4; size: few; CDR3: CASSLEEGAGEKLFF; DNA: TGCGCCAGCAGCCTGGAGGAGGGGGCCGGTGAAAAACTGTTTTTT
V: TRBV5-1; D: TRBD2; length: 15; J: TRBJ2-1; size: few; CDR3: CASSLATSGYNEQFF; DNA: TGCGCCAGCAGCTTGGCGACTAGCGGCTACAATGAGCAGTTCTTC
V: TRBV7-9; D: .; length: 14; J: TRBJ2-7; size: .; CDR3: CASSLSGPADEQYF; DNA: TGTGCCAGCAGCTTATCAGGGCCGGCCGACGAGCAGTACTTC
V: TRBV6-5; D: .; length: 14; J: TRBJ2-7; size: .; CDR3: CASSYRQGGNEQYF; DNA: TGTGCCAGCAGTTACCGGCAGGGTGGCAACGAGCAGTACTTC
V: TRBV29-1; D: .; length: 14; J: TRBJ2-3; size: .; CDR3: CSVEKRLATDTQYF; DNA: TGCAGCGTTGAAAAGCGACTTGCCACAGATACGCAGTATTTT
V: TRBV4-3; D: .; length: 16; J: TRBJ2-2; size: few; CDR3: CASSQQTGLHTGELFF; DNA: TGCGCCAGCAGCCAACAAACGGGACTGCACACCGGGGAGCTGTTTTTT
V: TRBV5-1; D: TRBD2; length: 15; J: TRBJ2-5; size: .; CDR3: CASSLGLAGGETQYF; DNA: TGCGCCAGCAGCCTGGGACTAGCGGGGGGAGAGACCCAGTACTTC
V: TRBV20-1; D: .; length: 11; J: TRBJ2-1; size: few; CDR3: CSASVINEQFF; DNA: TGCAGTGCTAGCGTTATCAATGAGCAGTTCTTC
V: TRBV11-2; D: TRBD2; length: 15; J: TRBJ2-1; size: .; CDR3: CASSLGTSGYNEQFF; DNA: TGTGCCAGCAGCTTGGGAACTAGCGGGTACAATGAGCAGTTCTTC
V: TRBV5-4; D: TRBD1; length: 16; J: TRBJ2-3; size: .; CDR3: CASSGRKGASTDTQYF; DNA: TGTGCCAGCAGCGGACGAAAGGGGGCGTCCACAGATACGCAGTATTTT
V: TRBV4-2; D: .; length: 15; J: TRBJ2-2; size: few; CDR3: CASSQGPSNTGELFF; DNA: TGTGCCAGCAGCCAGGGCCCCTCGAACACCGGGGAGCTGTTTTTT
V: TRBV15; D: TRBD2; length: 14; J: TRBJ2-7; size: few; CDR3: CATSRLAGTYEQYF; DNA: TGTGCCACCAGCAGACTAGCGGGAACCTACGAGCAGTACTTC
V: TRBV7-3; D: .; length: 13; J: TRBJ2-7; size: few; CDR3: CASSLGQAGEQYF; DNA: TGTGCCAGCAGCTTAGGTCAGGCCGGCGAGCAGTACTTC
V: TRBV19; D: .; length: 17; J: TRBJ1-5; size: few; CDR3: CASSIFLQGYGNQPQHF; DNA: TGTGCCAGTAGTATCTTCCTACAGGGATACGGCAATCAGCCCCAGCATTTT
V: TRBV5-5; D: .; length: 14; J: TRBJ1-6; size: .; CDR3: CASSFQGVNSPLHF; DNA: TGTGCCAGCAGCTTCCAGGGCGTTAATTCACCCCTCCACTTT
V: TRBV5-8; D: TRBD1; length: 14; J: TRBJ2-7; size: few; CDR3: CASRPGQGHYEQYF; DNA: TGTGCCAGCAGACCGGGACAGGGACACTACGAGCAGTACTTC
V: TRBV4-3; D: TRBD1; length: 15; J: TRBJ1-1; size: few; CDR3: CASSQEARGRAEAFF; DNA: TGCGCCAGCAGCCAAGAGGCCAGGGGGCGCGCTGAAGCTTTCTTT
V: TRBV7-7; D: TRBD1; length: 16; J: TRBJ2-7; size: few; CDR3: CASSPMPRGRLYEQYF; DNA: TGTGCTAGCAGCCCCATGCCCAGGGGGCGCTTGTACGAGCAGTACTTC
V: TRBV10-3; D: .; length: 13; J: TRBJ2-7; size: .; CDR3: CAISAPRTYEQYF; DNA: TGTGCCATCAGTGCCCCCAGAACCTACGAGCAGTACTTC
V: TRBV11-2; D: TRBD1; length: 14; J: TRBJ2-5; size: few; CDR3: CASSVGQGRETQYF; DNA: TGTGCCAGCAGCGTGGGACAGGGAAGAGAGACCCAGTACTTC
V: TRBV6-6; D: .; length: 14; J: TRBJ2-7; size: .; CDR3: CASRRRVTTYEQYF; DNA: TGTGCCAGCAGACGCCGGGTTACAACCTACGAGCAGTACTTC
V: TRBV5-1; D: TRBD1; length: 15; J: TRBJ1-1; size: .; CDR3: CASSLGTGGDTEAFF; DNA: TGCGCCAGCAGCTTGGGGACAGGGGGCGACACTGAAGCTTTCTTT
V: TRBV18; D: TRBD1; length: 14; J: TRBJ1-2; size: few; CDR3: CASSPDRVNYGYTF; DNA: TGTGCCAGCTCACCCGACAGGGTAAACTATGGCTACACCTTC
V: TRBV7-8; D: .; length: 14; J: TRBJ2-7; size: .; CDR3: CASSSTTYGYEQYF; DNA: TGTGCCAGCAGCTCGACAACCTATGGCTACGAGCAGTACTTC
V: TRBV6-1; D: TRBD1; length: 16; J: TRBJ2-2; size: few; CDR3: CASSGRDRVSTGELFF; DNA: TGTGCCAGCAGTGGCCGGGACAGGGTTTCTACCGGGGAGCTGTTTTTT
V: TRBV7-8; D: TRBD2; length: 16; J: TRBJ2-3; size: once; CDR3: CASSHGLAAPTDTQYF; DNA: TGTGCCAGCAGCCACGGACTAGCGGCCCCCACAGATACGCAGTATTTT
V: TRBV14; D: .; length: 15; J: TRBJ1-4; size: .; CDR3: CASHFTQGNGEKLFF; DNA: TGTGCCAGCCATTTCACACAGGGTAACGGGGAAAAACTGTTTTTT
V: TRBV7-2; D: TRBD2; length: 17; J: TRBJ2-1; size: .; CDR3: CASSPMGGLAGVSEQFF; DNA: TGTGCCAGCAGCCCAATGGGGGGACTAGCGGGAGTTAGTGAGCAGTTCTTC
V: TRBV7-3; D: .; length: 15; J: TRBJ2-1; size: .; CDR3: CASSLMGRTGNEQFF; DNA: TGTGCCAGCAGCTTAATGGGGAGAACGGGCAATGAGCAGTTCTTC
V: TRBV19; D: .; length: 14; J: TRBJ2-7; size: .; CDR3: CASRQQLNSYEQYF; DNA: TGTGCCAGTAGACAACAGTTAAATTCCTACGAGCAGTACTTC
V: TRBV6-6; D: TRBD1; length: 14; J: TRBJ2-7; size: .; CDR3: CASSLRDSFYEQYF; DNA: TGTGCCAGCAGTTTAAGGGACAGCTTCTACGAGCAGTACTTC
V: TRBV5-1; D: TRBD1; length: 12; J: TRBJ2-7; size: .; CDR3: CASSTGAYEQYF; DNA: TGCGCCAGCAGCACAGGGGCCTACGAGCAGTACTTC
V: TRBV18; D: .; length: 17; J: TRBJ1-5; size: .; CDR3: CASSRTQARASNQPQHF; DNA: TGTGCCAGCTCACGAACCCAGGCGCGAGCTAGCAATCAGCCCCAGCATTTT
V: TRBV5-1; D: .; length: 14; J: TRBJ2-7; size: .; CDR3: CASSSRGNAYEQYF; DNA: TGCGCCAGCAGCTCCAGGGGAAATGCCTACGAGCAGTACTTC
V: TRBV7-7; D: .; length: 15; J: TRBJ2-7; size: .; CDR3: CASSLVGQGPHEQYF; DNA: TGTGCCAGCAGCTTAGTTGGGCAGGGCCCCCACGAGCAGTACTTC
V: TRBV7-2; D: .; length: 13; J: TRBJ1-2; size: .; CDR3: CASSLASLYGYTF; DNA: TGTGCCAGCAGCTTAGCGTCATTGTATGGCTACACCTTC
V: TRBV30; D: .; length: 14; J: TRBJ2-5; size: few; CDR3: CAWSVRGSQETQYF; DNA: TGTGCCTGGAGTGTACGGGGTTCCCAAGAGACCCAGTACTTC
V: TRBV4-2; D: .; length: 15; J: TRBJ2-7; size: few; CDR3: CASSQFREARYEQYF; DNA: TGTGCCAGCAGCCAATTCCGCGAAGCGAGATACGAGCAGTACTTC
V: TRBV5-1; D: TRBD2; length: 15; J: TRBJ2-7; size: once; CDR3: CASSLTGEGSYEQYF; DNA: TGCGCCAGCAGCTTGACGGGGGAGGGATCCTACGAGCAGTACTTC
V: TRBV7-9; D: TRBD1; length: 13; J: TRBJ2-7; size: few; CDR3: CASRRDSTYEQYF; DNA: TGTGCCAGCAGACGGGACAGCACCTACGAGCAGTACTTC
V: TRBV5-1; D: .; length: 15; J: TRBJ2-7; size: few; CDR3: CASSLGQVESYEQYF; DNA: TGCGCCAGCAGCTTGGGACAGGTGGAGTCCTACGAGCAGTACTTC
V: TRBV4-1; D: .; length: 13; J: TRBJ2-1; size: .; CDR3: CASSQDYRDEQFF; DNA: TGCGCCAGCAGCCAAGATTACAGGGATGAGCAGTTCTTC
V: TRBV27; D: .; length: 16; J: TRBJ2-3; size: few; CDR3: CASSFNSPPSTDTQYF; DNA: TGTGCCAGCAGTTTTAATAGCCCTCCCAGCACAGATACGCAGTATTTT